One and the same sample provided the 20 T cell receptor beta chains below, sequenced in a study of T cell responses to AZD1222 COVID-19 vaccine. TCRdb keeps only in-frame clones here, not all; method: immunoSEQ multiplex PCR. The sample contains about 170,000 clones, 87% of which appear only once. The sample was peripheral blood, taken 28 days after the second AZD1222 dose. Receptors originate from an adult who received the AZD1222 COVID-19 vaccine.

The chain has TRBV3-1 (or the pseudogene TRBV3-2) and TRBJ1-6; D ambiguous. Germline loops: CDR1 LGHDT, CDR2 YNNKEL (reference sequence). V was clipped by 0 bases and J by 7 bases, with 10 bases between them. CDR3 length: 15 residues. CDR3: CASSQEFHKNSPLHF. For the CDR3, the DNA is TGTGCCAGCAGCCAAGAATTTCACAAAAATTCACCCCTCCACTTT.

CDR3 amino acids: CASSGTPQGPIGYTF. CDR3 bases: TGTGCCAGCAGCGGCACCCCACAGGGACCCATAGGCTACACCTTC. The chain carries TRBV5-6 and TRBJ1-2; D is possibly TRBD1 (6 bases). There are 15 residues in the CDR3. Germline V gene sequence: CDR1 SGHDT, CDR2 YYEEEE. Trimming removed 4 bases at V and 8 bases at J, with 21 bases between.

The genes are TRBV12-5 and TRBJ2-7; a weak D match, TRBD1 (5 bases). The V and J ends lost 4 bases and 4 bases respectively, with 11 bases between them. The CDR3 sequence is 13 residues long. Germline V gene data show CDR1 as LGHNT and CDR2 as FRNRAP. CDR3 nucleotide sequence: TGTGCTAGTGGTTCCTCCACAGGTTACGAGCAGTACTTC. Encoded protein: CASGSSTGYEQYF.

This sequence joins TRBV5-1 and TRBJ2-1, with D maybe TRBD1 (6 bases). Between the trimmed V and J ends, which lost 0 bases and 5 bases, there was a span of 12 bases. Per the germline V gene, CDR1 is SGHRS and CDR2 is YFSETQ. The CDR3 has 15 residues. This chain's CDR3 is CASSLGQGMDNEQFF. The CDR3 DNA follows: TGCGCCAGCAGCTTGGGCCAGGGGATGGACAATGAGCAGTTCTTC.

This rearrangement joins TRBV23-1 to TRBJ1-4, with D tentatively TRBD1 (5 bases). TRBV23-1 is an ORF for which the function is uncertain. The ends were cut back, 6 bases at V and 6 bases at J, with 17 bases in the middle. This CDR3 is built from 15 residues. DNA of the CDR3: TGCGCCAGCAGCCTCCAGGGTGATCTGGATGAAAAACTGTTTTTT. It translates to CASSLQGDLDEKLFF.

The V call is TRBV10-3, the J call TRBJ1-5; tentatively, D is TRBD1 (5 bases). Per germline, CDR1 ENHRY and CDR2 SYGVKD. The CDR3 consists of 12 residues. Between the trimmed V and J ends, which lost 10 bases and 4 bases, there was a span of 11 bases. CDR3 in DNA: TGTGCCACGCGCGGGGCAAATCAGCCCCAGCATTTT. It yields the protein CATRGANQPQHF.

DNA for the CDR3: TGTGCCAGCAGCCAGGGGACAGGGAAATCGAAGACTGAAGCTTTCTTT. Translated, it gives CASSQGTGKSKTEAFF. The rearrangement uses TRBV3-1 (or the pseudogene TRBV3-2) and TRBJ1-1; 9 bases map to TRBD1. Germline V lookup: CDR1 LGHDT, CDR2 YNNKEL (reference sequence). V was clipped by 3 bases and J by 5 bases; unmatched bases: 10. The CDR3 consists of 16 residues.

This chain links TRBV7-9 with TRBJ2-7, with 10 bases matching TRBD1. Germline values: CDR1 SEHNR, CDR2 FQNEAQ (reference sequence). This CDR3 spans 16 amino acids. Losses at the gene ends were 7 bases for V and 5 bases for J; bases not matched to a gene: 14. CDR3 nucleotides: TGTGCCAGCACCCCGACGATGGGACAGGGGCTCCACGAGCAGTACTTC. Its translation: CASTPTMGQGLHEQYF.

The gene calls are TRBV2 and TRBJ1-4; tentative D call: TRBD1 (5 bases). The CDR3 sequence is 12 residues long. Germline CDR1 and CDR2: SNHLY and FYNNEI. Trimming took off 6 bases at V and 7 bases at J, with 9 bases between the two ends. The CDR3 DNA sequence: TGTGCCAGCAGGGCCGGGACTGAAAAACTGTTTTTT. Amino acid sequence: CASRAGTEKLFF.

CDR3 loop: CASSLAIFYSNQPQHF. CDR3 coding DNA: TGTGCCAGCAGCTTAGCCATATTCTATAGCAATCAGCCCCAGCATTTT. J is TRBJ1-5 and V is TRBV7-8, with no clear D. CDR3 size: 16 residues. V lost 0 bases, J lost 0 bases, and 9 bases lay in between. CDR1 SGHVS and CDR2 FQNEAQ come from the germline V gene.

This rearrangement joins TRBV3-1 (or the pseudogene TRBV3-2) to TRBJ2-1; the match to TRBD2 covers 14 bases. V trimming: 3 bases; J trimming: 9 bases; junction bases outside the gene matches: 4. This CDR3 is built from 15 residues. Germline V gene data show CDR1 as LGHDT and CDR2 as YNNKEL (reference sequence). The CDR3 DNA reads TGTGCCAGCAGCCACGGACTAGCGGGGGGAAGTGAGCAGTTCTTC. Translation gives CASSHGLAGGSEQFF.

The V gene is TRBV10-3, the J gene TRBJ1-1, with TRBD1 as a possible D gene (6 bases). Germline V CDR1 and CDR2: ENHRY, SYGVKD. The CDR3 extends over 12 amino acids. Trimming removed 2 bases at V and 7 bases at J, with 8 bases between. The CDR3 sequence: CAISENRVEAFF. Written as DNA, the CDR3 is TGTGCCATCAGTGAGAACAGGGTTGAAGCTTTCTTT.

This chain connects TRBV5-6 to TRBJ2-1, with TRBD1 identical over 7 bases. There are 17 residues in the CDR3. With V trimmed by 0 bases and J by 9 bases, 15 bases remained unmatched. Per the germline V gene, CDR1 is SGHDT and CDR2 is YYEEEE. The chain's CDR3 is CASSLDDRELRYSEQFF. CDR3 DNA sequence: TGTGCCAGCAGCTTGGATGACAGGGAACTGCGTTATAGTGAGCAGTTCTTC.

The V and J genes are TRBV7-2 and TRBJ2-7, with D unresolved. The CDR3 covers 14 residues. Germline V lookup: CDR1 SGHTA, CDR2 FQGNSA. V lost 3 bases and J 0 bases, leaving 9 bases between the germline ends. CDR3 sequence: CASSLYSSSYEQYF. CDR3 DNA sequence: TGTGCCAGCAGCTTGTACTCCAGCTCCTACGAGCAGTACTTC.

In DNA form, the CDR3 reads TGTGCCAGCAGCACCTTACAGGGGGCCCTCGGAGATACGCAGTATTTT. It yields the protein CASSTLQGALGDTQYF. The rearrangement joins TRBV9 to TRBJ2-3, with 9 bases that match TRBD1. The CDR3 length is 16 residues. The germline V gene has CDR1 SGDLS and CDR2 YYNGEE. V lost 4 bases to trimming and J lost 5 bases; unmatched junction nucleotides: 11.

J is TRBJ2-1 and V is TRBV27; TRBD2 matches at 9 bases. The V and J ends lost 0 bases and 4 bases, in that order; junction bases with no gene match: 4. This CDR3 has 16 amino acids. CDR1 is MNHEY, CDR2 SMNVEV, per germline (reference sequence). Here the CDR3 DNA reads TGTGCCAGCAGTTTATCGGGCGGGGGGGCGTACAATGAGCAGTTCTTC. Translation gives CASSLSGGGAYNEQFF.

The rearrangement uses TRBV9 and TRBJ1-4, with D hard to call. Germline V gene sequence: CDR1 SGDLS, CDR2 YYNGEE. The length of the CDR3 is 13 residues. V was shortened by 0 bases and J by 8 bases, with 8 bases between the two germline ends. CDR3 coding DNA: TGTGCCAGCAGCGTAGCTAAGAAAGAAAAACTGTTTTTT. This gives the protein CASSVAKKEKLFF.

The gene calls are TRBV2 and TRBJ2-7, with 8 bases matching TRBD2. CDR1 SNHLY and CDR2 FYNNEI come from the germline V gene. The CDR3 runs to 14 residues. The V segment lost 4 bases and the J segment 4 bases; nucleotides outside the gene matches: 6. The CDR3 DNA is TGTGCCAGCAGTGTTCAAGCGGGGGTTTACGAGCAGTACTTC. Translating it yields CASSVQAGVYEQYF.

This clone appeared once. The chain uses TRBV29-1 and TRBJ1-1; 11 bases fit TRBD1. Germline values: CDR1 SQVTM, CDR2 ANQGSEA. This CDR3 region has 14 residues. V shed 8 bases, J shed 3 bases, and the junction held 8 bases outside the gene matches. CDR3 nucleotide sequence: TGCAGCCCCGGGACAGGGGGATGCGACACTGAAGCTTTCTTT. This translates into CSPGTGGCDTEAFF.

The chain links TRBV18 to TRBJ1-6; D possibly corresponds to TRBD1 (5 bases). Germline CDR1 and CDR2: KGHSH and LQKENI. Trimming stripped 2 bases from V and 5 bases from J, with 7 bases between. The CDR3 spans 14 residues. The CDR3 is CASSPLGDNSPLHF. DNA of the CDR3: TGTGCCAGCTCACCATTGGGGGATAATTCACCCCTCCACTTT.